The rows below give T cell receptor beta chains drawn from one sample of a study of cytomegalovirus exposure and HLA in healthy donors. Assay used: immunoSEQ multiplex PCR; TCRdb lists only in-frame clones, some missing. The data show roughly 70,000 clones, approximately 70% seen once. What was sequenced was PBMCs. All receptors come from a male donor in good health and CMV-seropositive. The CDR3 runs from the conserved cysteine through the conserved F or W. The order of the fields is D gene, V gene, J gene, clone size, CDR3 DNA, CDR3 protein. The D gene is left open where the match is weak. Size is stated for part of the rows, as once, few or many counts, or as a class when the clone is expanded.

TRBD2	TRBV2	TRBJ2-3	NA	TGTGCCACTAACGCCGGGACTACGTACCCCTCTAGCACAGATACGCAGTATTTT	CATNAGTTYPSSTDTQYF
NA	TRBV5-8	TRBJ1-2	NA	TGTGCCAGCAGCCCACGGACCAGGGGCTATGGCTACACCTTC	CASSPRTRGYGYTF
NA	TRBV7-2	TRBJ2-7	once	TGTGCCAGCAGCTTAGACGGGTCCGAGCAGTACTTC	CASSLDGSEQYF
TRBD1	TRBV5-4	TRBJ2-7	once	TGTGCCAGCAGCGGCGACAGGGTGCGGGAGCAGTACTTC	CASSGDRVREQYF
NA	TRBV19	TRBJ2-3	NA	TGTGCCAGTACCCCTAAAGTGTCCACTAGCACAGATACGCAGTATTTT	CASTPKVSTSTDTQYF
NA	TRBV7-9	TRBJ1-3	NA	TGTGCCAGCAGCCGAGTTATGACAGGTACCTCTGGAAACACCATATATTTT	CASSRVMTGTSGNTIYF
NA	TRBV19	TRBJ1-5	NA	TGTGCCAGTAGTATTAGTGAACCGGATGAGGTTTGGCAGCCCCAGCATTTT	CASSISEPDEVWQPQHF
NA	TRBV11-2	TRBJ1-1	few	TGTGCCAGCAGCTTCACAGGGAGCGGCACTGAAGCTTTCTTT	CASSFTGSGTEAFF
NA	TRBV30	TRBJ2-7	NA	TGTGCCTGGAGTGCCCGGGACAACTCCTACGAGCAGTACTTC	CAWSARDNSYEQYF
TRBD2	TRBV5-4	TRBJ2-3	few	TGTGCCAGCAGCTTGGGGCTAGCGGACACAGATACGCAGTATTTT	CASSLGLADTDTQYF
NA	TRBV7-2	TRBJ1-3	NA	TGTGCCAGCAGCTTACAGGGGAGCAGGAGCTCTGGAAACACCATATATTTT	CASSLQGSRSSGNTIYF
NA	TRBV5-6	TRBJ2-7	once	TGTGCCAGCAGCGTCCGGGATTTTTCACACGAGCAGTACTTC	CASSVRDFSHEQYF
NA	TRBV9	TRBJ1-2	NA	TGTGCCAGCAGCGTAGGGGCAGGGGAGGGGTATGGCTACACCTTC	CASSVGAGEGYGYTF
TRBD1	TRBV5-4	TRBJ1-3	NA	TGTGCCAGCAGCTTAACAGGGGGTGGAAACACCATATATTTT	CASSLTGGGNTIYF
TRBD2	TRBV25-1	TRBJ2-1	NA	TGTGCCAGCAGACCGGGACTAGCGGGAGGCTCCCCCTTGGTTGAGCAGTTCTTC	CASRPGLAGGSPLVEQFF
TRBD1	TRBV11-2	TRBJ2-7	NA	TGTGCCAGCAGCTTGGGGACAGGGGGCTTCAGCTCCTACGAGCAGTACTTC	CASSLGTGGFSSYEQYF
TRBD1	TRBV6-5	TRBJ2-7	once	TGTGCCAGCAGTACCGACAGGGGTGGTGGTAACGAGCAGTACTTC	CASSTDRGGGNEQYF
TRBD2	TRBV4-1	TRBJ2-3	few	TGCGCCAGCAGCCAAGGGACTAGAGAAGGGGATACGCAGTATTTT	CASSQGTREGDTQYF
NA	TRBV6-1	TRBJ1-1	NA	TGTGCCAGCACCTTCTTGCGAGAAGCTTTCTTT	CASTFLREAFF
TRBD2	TRBV6-1	TRBJ2-2	NA	TGTGCCAGCAGTGGGACTACTAGCGGGGGGGCCGGCACCGGGGAGCTGTTTTTT	CASSGTTSGGAGTGELFF
NA	TRBV5-1	TRBJ1-2	once	TGCGCCAGCAGCTTGGCCCCCAGTGACTATGGCTACACCTTC	CASSLAPSDYGYTF
NA	TRBV7-3	TRBJ2-3	NA	TGTGCCAGCAGCTTAGGAGCGGGTTGGGGGGATACGCAGTATTTT	CASSLGAGWGDTQYF
NA	TRBV5-1	TRBJ1-3	few	TGCGCCAGCAGCTTGGAGCCTTCTGGAAACACCATATATTTT	CASSLEPSGNTIYF
NA	TRBV19	TRBJ2-3	NA	TGTGCCAGTAGTTACGTCCGGGATACGCAGTATTTT	CASSYVRDTQYF
TRBD1	TRBV5-1	TRBJ1-4	NA	TGCGCCAGCAGCATAGGACAGGGCAATGAAAAACTGTTTTTT	CASSIGQGNEKLFF
TRBD2	TRBV15	TRBJ2-1	few	TGTGCCACCAGCCATTTCCGGGAGGGGAGGAATGAGCAGTTCTTC	CATSHFREGRNEQFF
NA	TRBV5-6	TRBJ2-3	NA	TGTGCCAGCAGGGGGGCCGGAGATACGCAGTATTTT	CASRGAGDTQYF
NA	TRBV2	TRBJ2-7	few	TGTGCCGCCAAGGGAACGGGGGTCCTCTACGAGCAGTACTTC	CAAKGTGVLYEQYF
NA	TRBV9	TRBJ2-2	NA	TGTGCCAGCAGCGTACGCGGGGACACCGGGGAGCTGTTTTTT	CASSVRGDTGELFF
NA	TRBV7-9	TRBJ2-1	few	TGTGCCAGCAGCCACACAGAGCAGTTCTTC	CASSHTEQFF
NA	TRBV6-1	TRBJ2-5	NA	TGTGCCAGCAGGCCCTTAGTTGTTGAGACCCAGTACTTC	CASRPLVVETQYF
NA	TRBV9	TRBJ2-3	NA	TGTGCCAGCAGCCCAAGATTAGCGACTAGCACAGATACGCAGTATTTT	CASSPRLATSTDTQYF
NA	TRBV28	TRBJ2-7	NA	TGTGCCAGCAGTTTAGGCCACATTTACGAGCAGTACTTC	CASSLGHIYEQYF
NA	TRBV6-5	TRBJ1-1	NA	TGTGCCAGCAGTTCCGGGGGGGGCACTGAAGCTTTCTTT	CASSSGGGTEAFF
TRBD2	TRBV29-1	TRBJ2-7	NA	TGCAGCGTTGAGAAACGGGGACTAGCTCGCTACGAGCAGTACTTC	CSVEKRGLARYEQYF
NA	TRBV28	TRBJ2-7	NA	TGTGCCAGCAGTTTACTGGGAGGTACCTCCTACGAGCAGTACTTC	CASSLLGGTSYEQYF
NA	TRBV19	TRBJ2-1	few	TGTGCCAGTAGTCATCCTAGTTATAATGAGCAGTTCTTC	CASSHPSYNEQFF
NA	TRBV10-3	TRBJ1-2	NA	TGTGCCATCAGTGAGGGGCGAACGGGCTACACCTTC	CAISEGRTGYTF
NA	TRBV9	TRBJ1-3	NA	TGTGCCAGCAGCCCCCATACGGGGGTTGGAAACACCATATATTTT	CASSPHTGVGNTIYF
TRBD1	TRBV27	TRBJ2-7	NA	TGTGCCAGCAGTCGTACCGGGACAGCAAACTCCTACGAGCAGTACTTC	CASSRTGTANSYEQYF
TRBD2	TRBV7-2	TRBJ2-7	few	TGTGCCAGCAGCTTTCCTAGCGGGGGGACCCACCCCCTACGTGAGCAGTACTTC	CASSFPSGGTHPLREQYF
TRBD2	TRBV5-1	TRBJ2-7	NA	TGCGCCAGCAGCGAACTAGCGGGAGTGAGGGACGAGCAGTACTTC	CASSELAGVRDEQYF
NA	TRBV4-3	TRBJ1-1	few	TGCGCCAGCAGCCAAGTAGGTGCGGGGAAAGCTTTCTTT	CASSQVGAGKAFF
TRBD1	TRBV4-1	TRBJ2-7	NA	TGCGCCAGCAGCCACGATCAGGGGGCGACCTACGAGCAGTACTTC	CASSHDQGATYEQYF
NA	TRBV30	TRBJ2-5	NA	TGTGCCTGGAACCTGGACAGAAAAGAGACCCAGTACTTC	CAWNLDRKETQYF
NA	TRBV27	TRBJ2-3	NA	TGTGCCAGCAGTTCCGTAAATTCAGATACGCAGTATTTT	CASSSVNSDTQYF
NA	TRBV7-2	TRBJ2-3	NA	TGTGCCAGCAGCTTAGGAGGGTTTAGTACCTTATACACAGATACGCAGTATTTT	CASSLGGFSTLYTDTQYF
NA	TRBV7-9	TRBJ2-7	medium-sized	TGTGCCAGCAGCTTAGCGCGCGAGCAGTACTTC	CASSLAREQYF
TRBD1	TRBV6-5	TRBJ1-2	few	TGTGCCAGCAGTTACGGAGGGGGCATTGAGTATGGCTACACCTTC	CASSYGGGIEYGYTF
TRBD1	TRBV29-1	TRBJ2-5	NA	TGCAGCGTTGAGGGACAGGTCGGGGAGACCCAGTACTTC	CSVEGQVGETQYF
NA	TRBV6-1	TRBJ2-7	once	TGTGCCAGCAGTGGGTCGGGAGAGAGCTACGAGCAGTACTTC	CASSGSGESYEQYF
TRBD1	TRBV19	TRBJ1-3	NA	TGTGCCAGTAGTGTCAGCAGGGGGCAAGGAAACACCATATATTTT	CASSVSRGQGNTIYF
NA	TRBV19	TRBJ2-3	NA	TGTGCCAGTAGAGATGGGGCCGGCACAGATACGCAGTATTTT	CASRDGAGTDTQYF